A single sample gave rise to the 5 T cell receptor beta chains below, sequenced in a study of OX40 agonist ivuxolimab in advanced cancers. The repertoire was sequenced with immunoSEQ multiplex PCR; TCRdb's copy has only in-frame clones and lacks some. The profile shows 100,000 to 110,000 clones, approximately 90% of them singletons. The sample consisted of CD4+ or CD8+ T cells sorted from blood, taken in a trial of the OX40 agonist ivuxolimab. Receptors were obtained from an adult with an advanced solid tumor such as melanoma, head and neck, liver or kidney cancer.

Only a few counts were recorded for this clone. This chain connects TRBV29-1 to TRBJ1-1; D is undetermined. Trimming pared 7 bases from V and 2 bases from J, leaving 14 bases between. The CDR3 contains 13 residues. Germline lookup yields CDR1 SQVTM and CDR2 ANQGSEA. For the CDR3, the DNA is TGCAGCGCGGGTGGTTTGGGAAACACTGAAGCTTTCTTT. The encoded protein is CSAGGLGNTEAFF.

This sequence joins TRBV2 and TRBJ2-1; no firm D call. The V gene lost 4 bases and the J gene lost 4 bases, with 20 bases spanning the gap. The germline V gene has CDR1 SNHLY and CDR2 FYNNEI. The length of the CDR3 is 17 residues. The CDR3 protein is CASSVTKDERVYNEQFF. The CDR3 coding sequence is TGTGCCAGCAGTGTAACCAAGGACGAGAGAGTATACAATGAGCAGTTCTTC.

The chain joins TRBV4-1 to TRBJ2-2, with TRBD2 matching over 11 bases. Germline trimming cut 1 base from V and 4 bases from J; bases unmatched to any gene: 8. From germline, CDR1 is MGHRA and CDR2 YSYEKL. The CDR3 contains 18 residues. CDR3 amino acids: CASSQGHSGRVGTGELFF. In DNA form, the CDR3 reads TGCGCCAGCAGCCAAGGTCATAGCGGGAGGGTAGGCACCGGGGAGCTGTTTTTT.

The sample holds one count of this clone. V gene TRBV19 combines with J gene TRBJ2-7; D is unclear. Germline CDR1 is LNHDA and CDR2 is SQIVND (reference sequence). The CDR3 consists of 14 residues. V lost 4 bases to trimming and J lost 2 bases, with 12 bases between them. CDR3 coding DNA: TGTGCCAGTAGTAAAGAGACACGGACCTACGAGCAGTACTTC. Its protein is CASSKETRTYEQYF.

The CDR3 DNA follows: TGTGCCAGTCCGGGGGGAGGTTGGAACACTGAAGCTTTCTTT. It yields the protein CASPGGGWNTEAFF. The V call is TRBV19, the J call TRBJ1-1; D is possibly TRBD1 (5 bases). V dropped 8 bases and J dropped 1 base, with 14 bases sitting between them. There are 14 residues in the CDR3. Per germline, CDR1 LNHDA and CDR2 SQIVND (reference sequence).